This T cell receptor (beta chain) was identified during a study of CD8+ T cells in alopecia areata. Study background: The approximately 7-10-week-old female C3H/HeJ mice were given skin taken from approximately 6-13-month-old C3H/HeJ graft donors that had spontaneous alopecia.

Extraction and reverse transcription of RNA yielded cDNA as the sequencing template. The table came from immunoSEQ multiplex PCR; TCRdb's copy has only in-frame clones and leaves some out. This sample carries approximately 280,000 clones and no singletons, and approximately 1.2% goes to the top ten. The CDR3 spans 13 residues. Trimming shortened V by 2 bases and J by 1 base, and 6 bases separated the two germline ends. The V gene's germline CDR1 is NNHNN and CDR2 SYGAGS (reference sequence). It was with CD4, CD8alpha, NKG2D, NKG2ACE and other markers that pooled cutaneous lymph node cells were sorted. This clone showed up just a few times. Gene names are mouse gene names. The read ends 4 residues early relative to the CDR3; the germline J gene fills the gap. Other DNA sequences of this sample code for an identical CDR3.

The genes are TRBV13-2 and TRBJ1-2; the D gene is possibly TRBD1 (5 bases). The sample comprised CD4+ T cells sorted from a lymph node. This sequence was found in a C3H/HeJ mouse with alopecia areata. The MHC haplotype recorded for the strain is H2-k. CDR3 DNA (partial): TGTGCCAGCGGTGACAGGGTAAACTCC. Translating gives CASGDRVNS. The whole CDR3 sequence reads CASGDRVNSDYTF.